The 12 T cell receptor beta chains below come from one sample, sequenced in a study of blood T cell repertoires in COVID-19. Assay used: immunoSEQ multiplex PCR; TCRdb lists only in-frame clones, some missing. The repertoire consists of about 130,000 clones, with approximately 84% occurring once and the leading ten covering about a sixth. The sequenced material came from peripheral blood. These receptors were obtained from a woman aged 80 or older with acute or convalescent COVID-19.

This sequence joins TRBV11-3 and TRBJ2-3; D may be TRBD1 (6 bases). This CDR3 has 13 residues. Trimming took off 5 bases at V and 4 bases at J, with 10 bases between the two ends. Germline V gene data show CDR1 as SGHNT and CDR2 as YENEEA. The CDR3 is CASSLNRADTQYF. CDR3 sequence (DNA): TGTGCCAGCAGCCTGAACAGGGCAGATACGCAGTATTTT.

The rearrangement joins TRBV3-1 (or the pseudogene TRBV3-2) to TRBJ2-5, with TRBD2 identical over 9 bases. Germline values: CDR1 LGHDT, CDR2 YNNKEL (reference sequence). After removal of 3 bases from V and 0 bases from J, the junction contained 5 bases not matched to a gene. The CDR3 contains 16 residues. CDR3: CASSQRLAVYQETQYF. The CDR3 DNA is TGTGCCAGCAGCCAGAGACTAGCGGTATACCAAGAGACCCAGTACTTC.

This clone came up a few times. V usage is TRBV7-8 and J usage is TRBJ2-2, with a possible D match to TRBD1 (5 bases). Germline V lookup: CDR1 SGHVS, CDR2 FQNEAQ. Deletions cut 5 bases from V and 6 bases from J, with 13 bases between. The CDR3 is made up of 14 amino acids. CDR3 DNA: TGTGCCAGCAGCGAAAAGGCAGGGCCCGGGGAGCTGTTTTTT. It translates to CASSEKAGPGELFF.

The chain is built from TRBV11-2 and TRBJ1-2; 9 bases map to TRBD1. The CDR3 has 14 amino acids. Germline V CDR1 and CDR2: SGHAT, FQNNGV. Germline trimming cut 7 bases from V and 7 bases from J; bases unmatched to any gene: 10. The CDR3 region has the DNA TGTGCCAGCACCTCCGGTACAGGGGGCCTTGGCTACACCTTC. Protein product: CASTSGTGGLGYTF.

This rearrangement joins TRBV19 to TRBJ1-1, with D tentatively TRBD1 (6 bases). This CDR3 has 16 amino acids. Germline V gene data show CDR1 as LNHDA and CDR2 as SQIVND (reference sequence). Trimming pared 3 bases from V and 4 bases from J, leaving 18 bases between. CDR3 DNA: TGTGCCAGTAGTATGGGCCCGGGGGGCGCCGGCACTGAAGCTTTCTTT. Translating it yields CASSMGPGGAGTEAFF.

In this sample, this clone turned up once. V and J are TRBV7-2 and TRBJ2-1, with 15 bases identical to TRBD2. CDR1 and CDR2 from the germline V gene are SGHTA and FQGNSA. The CDR3 spans 19 residues. With 5 bases clipped from V and 1 base from J, the junction kept 9 bases outside the gene matches. In DNA form, the CDR3 reads TGTGCCAGCAGCGCCCAGGGACTAGCGGGGGGCCGATCCTACAATGAGCAGTTCTTC. Its translation: CASSAQGLAGGRSYNEQFF. The entire variable domain, with the rest obtained from reference TRBV7-2 and TRBJ2-1, is as follows: GAGVSQSPSNKVTEKGKDVELRCDPISGHTALYWYRQSLGQGLEFLIYFQGNSAPDKSGLPSDRFSAERTGGSVSTLTIQRTQQEDSAVYLCASSAQGLAGGRSYNEQFFGPGTRLTVL.

This clone was seen just once. The rearrangement links TRBV9 to TRBJ1-2; a weak D match, TRBD1 (5 bases). The CDR3 loop spans 14 amino acids. CDR1 SGDLS and CDR2 YYNGEE come from the germline V gene. Trimming stripped 4 bases from V and 8 bases from J, with 18 bases between. CDR3 nucleotides: TGTGCCAGCAGCACATCCCCAGGGACTTCCGGCTACACCTTC. It yields the protein CASSTSPGTSGYTF.

The chain is built from TRBV24-1 and TRBJ1-3, with D unresolved. Germline lookup yields CDR1 KGHDR and CDR2 SFDVKD. The V gene lost 3 bases and the J gene lost 1 base, with 9 bases spanning the gap. This CDR3 region has 15 residues. The CDR3 DNA is TGTGCCACCAGTGATAAACAACCTTCTGGAAACACCATATATTTT. It translates to CATSDKQPSGNTIYF.

For this clone: Other DNA sequences from this sample encode an identical CDR3 as well. The chain employs TRBV6-5 and TRBJ1-3; D is possibly TRBD1 (5 bases). Germline V gives CDR1 MNHEY, CDR2 SVGAGI. V lost 7 bases to trimming and J lost 0 bases, with 7 bases between them. This CDR3 contains 13 residues. CDR3 residues: CASTRGSGNTIYF. The CDR3 nucleotides read TGTGCCAGCACTAGGGGCTCTGGAAACACCATATATTTT.

This sequence joins TRBV4-3 and TRBJ2-3; 7 bases match TRBD2. Germline CDR1 is LGHNA and CDR2 is YSLEER. The CDR3 runs to 18 residues. Losses at the gene ends were 0 bases for V and 4 bases for J; bases not matched to a gene: 13. DNA of the CDR3: TGCGCCAGCAGCCAAGATCCCCCGGGTAGCGGGTTGGCAGATACGCAGTATTTT. Amino acids: CASSQDPPGSGLADTQYF.

V and J are TRBV5-1 and TRBJ2-1; 9 bases fit TRBD1. After removal of 1 base from V and 4 bases from J, the junction contained 12 bases not matched to a gene. The CDR3 length is 18 residues. Looked up from germline, CDR1 is SGHRS and CDR2 is YFSETQ. The chain's CDR3 is CASSLRTGERSQYNEQFF. CDR3 sequence (DNA): TGCGCCAGCAGCTTGAGGACAGGGGAGCGTAGTCAGTACAATGAGCAGTTCTTC.

This clone was recorded only once. The rearrangement joins TRBV6-5 to TRBJ1-5; D not certain. V gave up 0 bases and J gave up 1 base, with 10 bases separating them. CDR3 length: 16 amino acids. Germline assignment: CDR1 MNHEY and CDR2 SVGAGI. In DNA form, the CDR3 reads TGTGCCAGCAGTTACTCGTACTCGACAAGCAATCAGCCCCAGCATTTT. This encodes CASSYSYSTSNQPQHF.